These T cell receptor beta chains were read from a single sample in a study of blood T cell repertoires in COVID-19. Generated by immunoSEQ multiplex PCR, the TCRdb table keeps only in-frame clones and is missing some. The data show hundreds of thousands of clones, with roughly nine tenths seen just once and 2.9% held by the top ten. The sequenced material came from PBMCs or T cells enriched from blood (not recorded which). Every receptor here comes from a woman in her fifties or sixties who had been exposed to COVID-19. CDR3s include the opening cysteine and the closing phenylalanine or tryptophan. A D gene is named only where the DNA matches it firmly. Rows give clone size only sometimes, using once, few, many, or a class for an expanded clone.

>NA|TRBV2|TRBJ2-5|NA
CASSEGAGASTQYF
TGTGCCAGCAGTGAAGGGGCGGGGGCAAGCACCCAGTACTTC
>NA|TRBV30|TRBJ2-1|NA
CAWSNGQIHEQFF
TGTGCCTGGAGTAACGGACAGATCCATGAGCAGTTCTTC
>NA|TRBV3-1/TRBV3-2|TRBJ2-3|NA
CASSQVSGGPPDTQYF
TGTGCCAGCAGCCAAGTTTCGGGGGGCCCGCCAGATACGCAGTATTTT
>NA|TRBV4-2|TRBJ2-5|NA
CASSQGEAETQYF
TGTGCCAGCAGCCAAGGTGAGGCGGAGACCCAGTACTTC
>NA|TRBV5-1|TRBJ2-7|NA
CASSAGTGNPYEQYF
TGCGCCAGCAGCGCCGGTACAGGGAACCCCTACGAGCAGTACTTC
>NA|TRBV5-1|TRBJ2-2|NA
CASSRLQTGELFF
TGCGCCAGCAGCCGTCTTCAGACCGGGGAGCTGTTTTTT
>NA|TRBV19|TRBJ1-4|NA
CASSKDSATNEKLFF
TGTGCCAGTAGTAAGGACAGCGCAACTAATGAAAAACTGTTTTTT
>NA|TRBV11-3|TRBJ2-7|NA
CASSLDSYQKSSYEQYF
TGTGCCAGCAGCTTAGATTCTTATCAGAAAAGCTCCTACGAGCAGTACTTC
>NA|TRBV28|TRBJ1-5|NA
CASRVSGNQPQHF
TGTGCCAGCAGGGTGTCGGGCAATCAGCCCCAGCATTTT
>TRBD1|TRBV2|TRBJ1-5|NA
CASSKQGGNQPQHF
TGTGCCAGCAGTAAACAGGGGGGGAATCAGCCCCAGCATTTT
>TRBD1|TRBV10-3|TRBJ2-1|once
CAISVGGDEQFF
TGTGCCATCAGTGTAGGGGGCGATGAGCAGTTCTTC
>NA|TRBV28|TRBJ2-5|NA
CASSPLPGRGPQETQYF
TGTGCCAGCAGTCCCCTCCCGGGGCGGGGACCCCAAGAGACCCAGTACTTC
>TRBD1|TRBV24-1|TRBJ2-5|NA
CATSDYSGTGVETQYF
TGTGCCACCAGTGACTACTCCGGAACAGGGGTGGAGACCCAGTACTTC
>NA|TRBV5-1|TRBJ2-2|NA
CASSPPTPGELFF
TGCGCCAGCAGCCCCCCGACACCCGGGGAGCTGTTTTTT
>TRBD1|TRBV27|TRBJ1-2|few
CASSVTGAYGYTF
TGTGCCAGCAGTGTTACAGGGGCCTATGGCTACACCTTC
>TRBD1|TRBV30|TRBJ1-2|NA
CAWRGQAENYGYTF
TGTGCCTGGAGGGGACAGGCAGAAAACTATGGCTACACCTTC
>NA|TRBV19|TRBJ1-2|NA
CASTRETGSYYGYTF
TGTGCCAGTACCCGTGAGACAGGTAGTTACTATGGCTACACCTTC
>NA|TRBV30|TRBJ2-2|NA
CAWNINTGELFF
TGTGCCTGGAACATAAACACCGGGGAGCTGTTTTTT
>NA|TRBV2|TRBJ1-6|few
CASSEGRGALDSPLHF
TGTGCCAGCAGTGAAGGCAGGGGAGCATTAGATTCACCCCTCCACTTT
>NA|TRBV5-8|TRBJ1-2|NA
CASSPSSGMTSNYGYTF
TGTGCCAGCAGCCCCTCTTCAGGGATGACCTCTAACTATGGCTACACCTTC
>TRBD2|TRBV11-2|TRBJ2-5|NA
CASRWPGGGSETQYF
TGTGCCAGCAGGTGGCCGGGGGGTGGATCGGAGACCCAGTACTTC
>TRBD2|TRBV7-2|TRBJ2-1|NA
CASSQGSGLGYNEQFF
TGTGCCAGCAGCCAAGGATCGGGACTAGGCTACAATGAGCAGTTCTTC
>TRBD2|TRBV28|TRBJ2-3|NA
CASGTRLAGYTDTQYF
TGTGCCAGCGGAACTCGCCTAGCGGGCTACACAGATACGCAGTATTTT
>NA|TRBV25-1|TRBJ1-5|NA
CASSGQGNQPQHF
TGTGCCAGCAGTGGACAGGGCAATCAGCCCCAGCATTTT
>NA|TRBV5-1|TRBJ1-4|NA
CASSSTGEWEKLFF
TGCGCCAGCAGTAGTACGGGGGAATGGGAAAAACTGTTTTTT
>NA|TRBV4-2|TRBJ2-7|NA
CASSQDRVYEQYF
TGTGCCAGCAGCCAAGACCGAGTCTACGAGCAGTACTTC
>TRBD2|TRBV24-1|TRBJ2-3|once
CATSDVGRLAGGADTQYF
TGTGCCACCAGTGACGTAGGGCGACTAGCGGGGGGAGCAGATACGCAGTATTTT
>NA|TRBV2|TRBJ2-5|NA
CASSVTGPGETQYF
TGTGCCAGCAGTGTTACAGGGCCCGGAGAGACCCAGTACTTC
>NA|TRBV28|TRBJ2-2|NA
CASSLWEVSTGELFF
TGTGCCAGCAGTTTATGGGAGGTCAGCACCGGGGAGCTGTTTTTT
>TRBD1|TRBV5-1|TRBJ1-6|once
CASSRWDRGSPLHF
TGCGCCAGCAGCAGGTGGGACAGAGGTTCACCCCTCCACTTT
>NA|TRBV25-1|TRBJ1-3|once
CASSDPLFGSGNTIYF
TGTGCCAGCAGTGACCCCTTATTCGGCTCTGGAAACACCATATATTTT
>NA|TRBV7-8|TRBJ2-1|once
CASSLAWGGGNEQFF
TGTGCCAGCAGCTTAGCGTGGGGAGGGGGCAATGAGCAGTTCTTC
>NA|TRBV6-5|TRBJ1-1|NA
CASAVGNTEAFF
TGTGCCAGCGCGGTAGGGAACACTGAAGCTTTCTTT
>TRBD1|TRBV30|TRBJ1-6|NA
CAWSTGTGDRFKIGSPLHF
TGTGCCTGGAGTACAGGGACAGGGGATAGGTTCAAGATCGGTTCACCCCTCCACTTT
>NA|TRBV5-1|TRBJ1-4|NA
CASSFFGQKDEKLFF
TGCGCCAGCAGCTTTTTTGGACAGAAAGATGAAAAACTGTTTTTT
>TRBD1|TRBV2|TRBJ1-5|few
CASSKLTGDQPQHF
TGTGCCAGCAGTAAGCTGACAGGGGATCAGCCCCAGCATTTT
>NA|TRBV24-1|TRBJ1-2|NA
CATSPGNYGYTF
TGTGCCACCAGTCCCGGGAACTATGGCTACACCTTC
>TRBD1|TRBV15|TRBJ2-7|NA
CATSRDIGTGGRRDSYEQYF
TGTGCCACCAGCAGAGATATCGGGACAGGGGGGCGGAGAGACTCCTACGAGCAGTACTTC
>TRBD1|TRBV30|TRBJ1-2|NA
CAWKGQYMDGYTF
TGTGCCTGGAAGGGACAGTATATGGATGGCTACACCTTC
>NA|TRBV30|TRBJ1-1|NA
CAWRRESTEAFF
TGTGCCTGGAGGAGGGAGAGCACTGAAGCTTTCTTT
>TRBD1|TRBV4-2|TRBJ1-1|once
CASSQEGATGGRGMNTEAFF
TGTGCCAGCAGCCAAGAGGGTGCTACAGGGGGAAGGGGGATGAACACTGAAGCTTTCTTT
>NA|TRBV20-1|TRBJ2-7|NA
CSASFAGSHSSYEQYF
TGCAGTGCTAGTTTTGCGGGGTCCCACAGCTCCTACGAGCAGTACTTC
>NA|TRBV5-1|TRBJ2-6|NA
CASSLASQGGANVLTF
TGCGCCAGCAGCTTGGCCTCGCAGGGAGGGGCCAACGTCCTGACTTTC
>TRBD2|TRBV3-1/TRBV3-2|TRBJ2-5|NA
CASSQESQLAGEETQYF
TGTGCCAGCAGCCAAGAGTCGCAACTAGCGGGGGAAGAGACCCAGTACTTC
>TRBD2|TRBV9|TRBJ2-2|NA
CASSSPGGTGELFF
TGTGCCAGCAGCTCCCCGGGGGGCACCGGGGAGCTGTTTTTT
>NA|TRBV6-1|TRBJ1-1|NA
CASSESGAVEAFF
TGTGCCAGCAGTGAGAGCGGGGCGGTAGAAGCTTTCTTT
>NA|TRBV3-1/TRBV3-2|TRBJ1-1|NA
CASSQDPVTRGKEAFF
TGTGCCAGCAGCCAAGATCCGGTTACCAGGGGTAAGGAAGCTTTCTTT
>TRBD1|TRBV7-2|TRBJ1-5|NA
CASSPQGQYNQPQHF
TGTGCCAGCAGCCCCCAGGGACAGTACAATCAGCCCCAGCATTTT
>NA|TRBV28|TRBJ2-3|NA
CASSLSFTGRGTQYF
TGTGCCAGCAGTTTGAGTTTTACCGGCCGCGGTACGCAGTATTTT
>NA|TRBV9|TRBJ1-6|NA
CASSVDASSYNSPLHF
TGTGCCAGCAGCGTAGATGCTAGCTCCTATAATTCACCCCTCCACTTT
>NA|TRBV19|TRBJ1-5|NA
CASSIEPLNSNQPQHF
TGTGCCAGTAGTATCGAGCCGTTGAATAGCAATCAGCCCCAGCATTTT
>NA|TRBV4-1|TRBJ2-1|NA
CASSQAHRGLDNEQFF
TGCGCCAGCAGCCAAGCTCATAGGGGGTTAGACAATGAGCAGTTCTTC
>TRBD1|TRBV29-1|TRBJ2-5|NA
CSVDSGGRETQYF
TGCAGCGTTGACTCAGGGGGCCGAGAGACCCAGTACTTC
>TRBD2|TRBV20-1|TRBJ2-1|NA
CSASGLAGGHNEQFF
TGCAGTGCTAGTGGCCTAGCGGGGGGACACAATGAGCAGTTCTTC
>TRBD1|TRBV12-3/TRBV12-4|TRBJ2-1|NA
CASSLEGGHEQFF
TGTGCCAGCAGTTTAGAAGGGGGCCATGAGCAGTTCTTC
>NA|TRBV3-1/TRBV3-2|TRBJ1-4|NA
CASSTGSGKLFF
TGTGCCAGCAGTACGGGGTCGGGAAAACTGTTTTTT
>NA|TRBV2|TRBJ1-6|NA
CASSPGGSNSPLHF
TGTGCCAGCAGCCCGGGAGGTAGTAATTCACCCCTCCACTTT
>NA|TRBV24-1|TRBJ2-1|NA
CATSRSSSENEQFF
TGTGCCACCAGTCGGTCGTCGAGCGAAAATGAGCAGTTCTTC
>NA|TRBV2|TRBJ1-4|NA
CASSDPNEKLFF
TGTGCCAGCAGTGACCCAAATGAAAAACTGTTTTTT